A single sample is the source of the 26 T cell receptor beta chains below, sequenced in a study of shared clonotypes between healthy human individuals (dated by TCRdb to the early 2020s). CD8 naive samples consisted of CD45RO-negative cells that were positively selected for CCR7, yielding a CD45RA+CCR7+ population without TemRA cells. Receptor libraries were prepared by the immunoSEQ multiplex PCR assay. TCRdb retrieved this table from immuneACCESS and kept in-frame rearrangements only. Not all clones are present; in checked studies, unresolved V genes account for under half, and no reason is known for the remainder. Within this sample are around 2,000,000 clones, with about 95% of them counted one time only. Around 1.2% of the sample goes to the ten largest clones. The specimen sequenced was naive CD8+ T cells sorted from blood. This specimen's cell subset or site label, per the study, means: CD45RA+CCR7+. Receptors originate from a man between 18 and 29 years old in good health.

This chain uses TRBV30 with TRBJ2-5; the match to TRBD1 covers 9 bases. Germline assignment: CDR1 GTSNPN and CDR2 SVGIG (reference sequence). The V segment lost 4 bases and the J segment 5 bases; nucleotides outside the gene matches: 11. The CDR3 length is 15 residues. This chain's CDR3 is CAWNPGTGSAETQYF. CDR3 DNA: TGTGCCTGGAACCCCGGGACAGGGAGCGCGGAGACCCAGTACTTC. The whole variable domain, filled in from reference TRBV30 and TRBJ2-5, reads SQTIHQWPATLVQPVGSPLSLECTVEGTSNPNLYWYRQAAGRGLQLLFYSVGIGQISSEVPQNLSASRPQDRQFILSSKKLLLSDSGFYLCAWNPGTGSAETQYFGPGTRLLVL.

The chain uses TRBV13 and TRBJ2-3, with D hard to call. Germline CDR1 PRHDT, CDR2 FYEKMQ (reference sequence). This CDR3 region has 15 residues. V was shortened by 2 bases and J by 4 bases, with 13 bases between the two germline ends. CDR3 bases: TGTGCCAGCAGCTTAACGGGCAATAGACCAGATACGCAGTATTTT. Its translation: CASSLTGNRPDTQYF. The full variable domain, in which reference TRBV13 and TRBJ2-3 provide the parts outside the CDR3, is AAGVIQSPRHLIKEKRETATLKCYPIPRHDTVYWYQQGPGQDPQFLISFYEKMQSDKGSIPDRFSAQQFSDYHSELNMSSLELGDSALYFCASSLTGNRPDTQYFGPGTRLTVL.

This clone was recorded only once. This rearrangement joins TRBV2 to TRBJ2-2; D uncertain. From germline, CDR1 is SNHLY and CDR2 FYNNEI. Trimming took 0 bases from V and 6 from J, leaving 11 bases between them. The CDR3 contains 15 residues. CDR3 protein: CASSEALMLAGELFF. CDR3 DNA sequence: TGTGCCAGCAGTGAAGCGCTTATGCTAGCCGGGGAGCTGTTTTTT.

The J gene is TRBJ1-2, the V gene TRBV27, with unresolved D. Trimming shortened V by 6 bases and J by 9 bases, and 17 bases separated the two germline ends. This CDR3 region has 13 residues. Germline V gene data show CDR1 as MNHEY and CDR2 as SMNVEV (reference sequence). DNA of the CDR3: TGTGCCAGCAGCCCTCAAGTGGGAGGAAGCTACACCTTC. Protein: CASSPQVGGSYTF.

J is TRBJ1-2 and V is TRBV14, with D possibly being TRBD1 (5 bases). This CDR3 has 14 residues. V was trimmed by 2 bases and J by 0 bases, leaving 7 bases between them. Germline V lookup: CDR1 SGHDN, CDR2 FVKESK. The CDR3 sequence is CASSQPGPNYGYTF. Written as DNA, the CDR3 is TGTGCCAGCAGCCAACCGGGACCTAACTATGGCTACACCTTC. Using reference TRBV14 and TRBJ1-2 for the parts outside the CDR3, the full variable domain is EAGVTQFPSHSVIEKGQTVTLRCDPISGHDNLYWYRRVMGKEIKFLLHFVKESKQDESGMPNNRFLAERTGGTYSTLKVQPAELEDSGVYFCASSQPGPNYGYTFGSGTRLTVV.

This clone appeared a single time. V and J are TRBV9 and TRBJ2-5, with D uncertain. CDR1 and CDR2 (germline): SGDLS, YYNGEE. The length of the CDR3 is 14 residues. V was cut by 3 bases and J by 0 bases, with 9 bases left in between. CDR3 in amino acids: CASSDVGYQETQYF. The CDR3 DNA follows: TGTGCCAGCAGCGACGTGGGTTACCAAGAGACCCAGTACTTC.

CDR3 in DNA: TGCGCCAGCAGCCAAGAGCGGGACCTGTCCTACGAGCAGTACTTC. Translation gives CASSQERDLSYEQYF. V and J are TRBV4-3 and TRBJ2-7; D possibly corresponds to TRBD2 (6 bases). This CDR3 comprises 15 residues. Trimming left V 0 bases short and J 1 base short, with 10 bases between. Per germline, CDR1 LGHNA and CDR2 YSLEER.

This clone is a singleton in its sample. This sequence joins TRBV7-9 and TRBJ2-1; a weak D match, TRBD2 (5 bases). With 3 bases removed from V and 9 bases from J, the gap between germline ends came to 15 bases. Germline CDR1 and CDR2: SEHNR and FQNEAQ (reference sequence). This CDR3 has 14 residues. DNA for the CDR3: TGTGCCAGCAGCTTTAATCCGAGGGCAATTGAGCAGTTCTTC. Its protein is CASSFNPRAIEQFF.

The chain couples TRBV11-3 to TRBJ2-7, with D possibly called TRBD1 or TRBD2 (5 bases each). This CDR3 is built from 17 residues. The V end was cut by 1 base, the J end by 2 bases, with 18 bases between. Germline V lookup: CDR1 SGHNT, CDR2 YENEEA. This CDR3 reads CASSLGSQGNSAYEQYF. CDR3 coding DNA: TGTGCCAGCAGCTTAGGAAGTCAGGGAAATAGCGCCTACGAGCAGTACTTC.

The chain carries TRBV7-8 and TRBJ1-1; the D gene is possibly TRBD1 (5 bases). CDR3 length: 12 amino acids. Trimming took 11 bases from V and 1 from J, leaving 11 bases between them. The germline V gene encodes CDR1 SGHVS and CDR2 FQNEAQ. The CDR3 DNA is TGTGCCTCCGGGGGGACGAACACTGAAGCTTTCTTT. Protein: CASGGTNTEAFF.

The chain carries TRBV6-5 and TRBJ2-7, with a possible D match to TRBD1 (6 bases). V lost 5 bases and J 3 bases, leaving 14 bases between the germline ends. The CDR3 runs to 14 residues. CDR1 and CDR2 from the germline V gene are MNHEY and SVGAGI. CDR3 protein: CASSQTGFLYEQYF. Here the CDR3 DNA reads TGTGCCAGCAGTCAAACAGGGTTTCTCTACGAGCAGTACTTC.

A note on this clone: This CDR3 is also generated by other DNA sequences in the sample. The DNA of the CDR3 is TGTGCCAGCGGGGGCAATGAGCAGTTCTTC. Protein: CASGGNEQFF. This chain joins TRBV9 and TRBJ2-1; D could derive from TRBD1 or TRBD2 (5 bases each). The CDR3 consists of 10 residues. V shed 7 bases and J shed 6 bases, with 5 bases lying between them. Germline values: CDR1 SGDLS, CDR2 YYNGEE. The full variable domain, in which reference TRBV9 and TRBJ2-1 provide the parts outside the CDR3, is DSGVTQTPKHLITATGQRVTLRCSPRSGDLSVYWYQQSLDQGLQFLIQYYNGEERAKGNILERFSAQQFPDLHSELNLSSLELGDSALYFCASGGNEQFFGPGTRLTVL.

A note on this clone: The sample contains more than one DNA sequence encoding this CDR3. The chain couples TRBV28 to TRBJ2-5; the D gene is possibly TRBD1 (6 bases). V was trimmed by 3 bases and J by 5 bases, leaving 13 bases between them. This CDR3 contains 14 residues. The germline CDR1 and CDR2 sequences are MDHEN and SYDVKM. The chain's CDR3 is CASSFQGSGETQYF. CDR3 DNA sequence: TGTGCCAGCAGTTTTCAGGGGTCAGGGGAGACCCAGTACTTC.

V gene TRBV20-1 combines with J gene TRBJ1-1; TRBD1 might be the D (5 bases). CDR3 length: 11 residues. Germline V CDR1 and CDR2: DFQATT, SNEGSKA (reference sequence). The germline V and J ends were trimmed by 7 bases and 4 bases, with 10 bases remaining between them. CDR3 nucleotides: TGCAGTGAGGTGGGGGGCACTGAAGCTTTCTTT. Translating it yields CSEVGGTEAFF.

The genes are TRBV28 and TRBJ1-3; 8 bases map to TRBD1. V lost 3 bases and J lost 8; bases outside the gene matches: 15. This CDR3 spans 17 amino acids. Germline CDR1 reads MDHEN; CDR2 reads SYDVKM. The CDR3 region is CASSLGTGPIWTDTIYF. The CDR3 DNA sequence: TGTGCCAGCAGTTTGGGGACAGGCCCTATCTGGACGGACACCATATATTTT.

The chain joins TRBV13 to TRBJ2-7; D gene ambiguous. The ends were cut back, 8 bases at V and 0 bases at J, with 14 bases in the middle. The CDR3 runs to 14 residues. CDR1 and CDR2 from the germline V gene are PRHDT and FYEKMQ (reference sequence). For the CDR3, the DNA is TGTGCCAGCGCCCCCCGTCAGGTCTCCTACGAGCAGTACTTC. It is translated as CASAPRQVSYEQYF.

This clone was recorded at least ten times. CDR3 amino acids: CASSPAGDTAYEQYF. The DNA for the CDR3 is TGTGCCAGCAGCCCCGCGGGGGATACCGCCTACGAGCAGTACTTC. The V gene is TRBV7-2, the J gene TRBJ2-7; TRBD2 agrees at 7 bases. The length of the CDR3 is 15 residues. Germline values: CDR1 SGHTA, CDR2 FQGNSA. The V gene end was trimmed by 5 bases and the J gene end by 2 bases; junction bases not matched to a gene: 9.

This chain connects TRBV7-9 to TRBJ2-1, with a tentative D call TRBD2 (6 bases). This CDR3 region has 14 residues. Deletions cut 5 bases from V and 8 bases from J, with 16 bases between. Germline-derived CDR1 and CDR2 are SEHNR and FQNEAQ (reference sequence). CDR3 nucleotide sequence: TGTGCCAGCAGCATCGCTTTAGGAGGGGATGAGCAGTTCTTC. Protein product: CASSIALGGDEQFF.

The chain has TRBV10-3 and TRBJ2-7; 8 nucleotides align to TRBD1. With 10 bases clipped from V and 1 base from J, the junction kept 9 bases outside the gene matches. Germline CDR1 is ENHRY and CDR2 is SYGVKD. CDR3 length: 14 residues. CDR3 loop: CATLGQVASYEQYF. The CDR3 nucleotides read TGTGCCACTCTGGGACAGGTAGCTTCCTACGAGCAGTACTTC.

This chain uses TRBV16 with TRBJ1-4; D may be TRBD1 (5 bases). The germline gives CDR1 KGHSY, CDR2 FQNENV. With 3 bases removed from V and 7 bases from J, the gap between germline ends came to 15 bases. CDR3 length: 15 amino acids. The CDR3 loop is CASSQGPVPSEKLFF. Here the CDR3 DNA reads TGTGCCAGCAGCCAGGGGCCTGTGCCCAGTGAAAAACTGTTTTTT.

This chain uses TRBV7-6 with TRBJ2-3; D is unclear. Deletions cut 5 bases from V and 0 bases from J, with 15 bases between. In germline, CDR1 is SGHVS, CDR2 FNYEAQ. This CDR3 has 16 residues. The CDR3 region is CASSRDPTSSTDTQYF. The CDR3 region has the DNA TGTGCCAGCAGCCGAGACCCGACGAGTAGCACAGATACGCAGTATTTT.

The chain employs TRBV9 and TRBJ2-5; no reliable D call. The germline V and J ends were trimmed by 7 bases and 2 bases, with 9 bases remaining between them. Germline V CDR1 and CDR2: SGDLS, YYNGEE. CDR3 size: 12 residues. The CDR3 DNA reads as TGTGCCAGCCCACTGGTTCAAGAGACCCAGTACTTC. This translates into CASPLVQETQYF.

Only one count was recorded for this clone. The V gene is TRBV6-5, the J gene TRBJ1-2; D not resolved. Germline V gives CDR1 MNHEY, CDR2 SVGAGI. V gave up 5 bases and J gave up 3 bases, with 10 bases separating them. The CDR3 spans 13 residues. CDR3 sequence reads: CASSNIGDYGYTF. DNA for the CDR3: TGTGCCAGCAGTAATATCGGGGACTATGGCTACACCTTC.

The chain has TRBV28 and TRBJ2-5; TRBD2 aligns across 7 bases. Looked up from germline, CDR1 is MDHEN and CDR2 is SYDVKM. The CDR3 has 14 amino acids. V dropped 3 bases and J dropped 5; count of bases not matched to a gene: 6. The CDR3 nucleotides are TGTGCCAGCAGTTTCATGAGCGGGGCGGAGACCCAGTACTTC. Protein sequence: CASSFMSGAETQYF.

The rearrangement joins TRBV15 to TRBJ1-5; D remains unclear. CDR3 length: 12 residues. Germline CDR1 reads LNHNV; CDR2 reads YYDKDF (reference sequence). With 5 bases removed from V and 9 bases from J, the gap between germline ends came to 11 bases. CDR3 amino acids: CATSEDGRPQHF. The DNA for the CDR3 is TGTGCCACCAGCGAGGACGGCAGGCCCCAGCATTTT.

Comments on this clone: At the DNA level, this CDR3 is encoded by other sequences in the same sample as well. The chain couples TRBV5-6 to TRBJ2-7, with D possibly matching TRBD1 (5 bases). This CDR3 spans 13 amino acids. V was trimmed by 5 bases and J by 1 base, leaving 10 bases between them. Per the germline V gene, CDR1 is SGHDT and CDR2 is YYEEEE. CDR3 nucleotide sequence: TGTGCCAGCAGGTCAGGGTCATCCTACGAGCAGTACTTC. It translates to CASRSGSSYEQYF.